The clone carrying this T cell receptor (beta chain) was seen a single time. No antigen is known for it. Preparation of TCR beta libraries was done by quantitative 5'-RACE with molecular barcodes. TCRdb independently ran MiXCR on the 5' RACE reads; one entry per CDR3 protein. The data contain hundreds of thousands of distinct CDR3 sequences, roughly a quarter of them singletons. The germline gives CDR1 SGHTA, CDR2 FQGNSA. The length of the CDR3 is 17 residues. V was cut by 6 bases and J by 1 base, with 16 bases left in between. The data derive from a study of CD8 T cells in ankylosing spondylitis. Findings of the study overall: Disease-linked clones, CD8+, were relatively rare in peripheral blood. Past research had described some motif variants in reactive arthritis synovial fluid and blood. Within ankylosing spondylitis blood, a TCR beta motif made up of roughly eight highly homologous variants appeared to be characteristic. There was reportedly significant enrichment of clones that were disease-linked in matched ankylosing spondylitis synovial fluid.

Sequences were obtained from blood, either unsorted or a sorted T cell fraction (not recorded which). The chain links TRBV7-2 to TRBJ2-6; possibly TRBD1 or TRBD2 for D (6 bases each). This clonotype was sampled from a male donor with ankylosing spondylitis. The CDR3 nucleotides read TGTGCCAGCAGACGCGGAGGGGGTAGGTCTGGGGCCAACGTCCTGACTTTC. Protein: CASRRGGGRSGANVLTF.